These T cell receptor beta chains were read from a single sample in a study of human T cells and chemical hapten exposure. TCRdb reprocessed the RACE reads with MiXCR, giving one entry per CDR3 protein. In the table there are about 120,000 distinct CDR3 sequences, approximately 10% of which are singletons. The specimen comprised whole blood, sampled in connection with sensitization to the hapten diphenylcyclopropenone (DPC). The source of these receptors is a woman between 45 and 60 years old with alopecia areata. Some clones in this sample may be carry-over from other donors' samples. Both conserved end residues are part of each CDR3. D genes are given only for firm matches. A clone size is listed for some rows: how often the clone was seen (once, few, many), or a class if it is expanded.

NA	NA	TRBV24-1	TRBJ2-2	TGTGCCACCAGTGATCGGGCAGGATCCGGGGAGCTGTTTTTT	CATSDRAGSGELFF
NA	NA	TRBV6-5	TRBJ1-5	TGTGCCAGCAGTTACACCAGGGCAGGGGGCAATCAGCCCCAGCATTTT	CASSYTRAGGNQPQHF
TRBD1	NA	TRBV5-6	TRBJ1-2	TGTGCCAGCAGGGGATCAGACAGGGTCTATGGCTACACCTTC	CASRGSDRVYGYTF
TRBD2	few	TRBV5-1	TRBJ2-1	TGCGCCAGCAGCTTGGAAGCTAGCGGGAGGGCATCCTACAATGAGCAGTTCTTC	CASSLEASGRASYNEQFF
NA	NA	TRBV13	TRBJ1-1	TGTGCCAGCAGCTTAGCTAGGGCTAACACTGAAGCTTTCTTT	CASSLARANTEAFF
NA	NA	TRBV4-1	TRBJ2-3	TGCGCCAGCAGCCAAGAACAAACAGATACGCAGTATTTT	CASSQEQTDTQYF
NA	many	TRBV14	TRBJ1-1	TGTGCCAGCAGCCACGACAGGAACACTGAAGCTTTCTTT	CASSHDRNTEAFF
NA	NA	TRBV18	TRBJ1-2	TGTGCCAGCTCACAGGGTGCCACTAACTATGGCTACACCTTC	CASSQGATNYGYTF
TRBD2	few	TRBV5-1	TRBJ2-3	TGCGCCAGCAGCTTGGAGCTAGCGGGGACAGATACGCAGTATTTT	CASSLELAGTDTQYF
TRBD1	many	TRBV5-1	TRBJ1-5	TGCGCCAGCAGCTTGGACAGGGGGCAAGGTCAGCCCCAGCATTTT	CASSLDRGQGQPQHF
NA	few	TRBV24-1	TRBJ1-5	TGTGCCACCAGTGACCTGGGAGAGGGGGGGAATCAGCCCCAGCATTTT	CATSDLGEGGNQPQHF
NA	many	TRBV10-3	TRBJ2-1	TGTGCCATCACCATGAATCCTTACAATGAGCAGTTCTTC	CAITMNPYNEQFF
NA	NA	TRBV6-6	TRBJ1-1	TGTGCCAGCACCGACCACAGGAGACCGAACACTGAAGCTTTCTTT	CASTDHRRPNTEAFF
NA	NA	TRBV28	TRBJ2-1	TGTGCCAGCAGCTTCGGGCTAGCGTCCTACAATGAGCAGTTCTTC	CASSFGLASYNEQFF
NA	NA	TRBV7-2	TRBJ2-7	TGTGCCAGCAGCTCCCCAGGGAAGTACGAGCAGTACTTC	CASSSPGKYEQYF
TRBD1	few	TRBV3-1	TRBJ2-5	TGTGCCAGCAGCCCCCGGACAGGGGTCATTCAAGAGACCCAGTACTTC	CASSPRTGVIQETQYF
NA	NA	TRBV2	TRBJ2-2	TGTGCCAGCATTGCCAGAAAGGGCGAGGAGAAGGCCGGGGAGCTGTTTTTT	CASIARKGEEKAGELFF
TRBD1	few	TRBV29-1	TRBJ2-7	TGCAGCGTTGATCGAGGGGGCGGGGAGCAGTACTTC	CSVDRGGGEQYF
TRBD2	few	TRBV6-5	TRBJ2-3	TGTGCCAGCAGACTAGCGGGTTCTAGCACAGATACGCAGTATTTT	CASRLAGSSTDTQYF
TRBD2	many	TRBV5-5	TRBJ2-3	TGTGCCAGCAGCTTGGAGGCGACTAGCGGCACAGATACGCAGTATTTT	CASSLEATSGTDTQYF
NA	NA	TRBV4-1	TRBJ1-5	TGCGCCAGCAGCCAAGAGGGCCCTAGCAATCAGCCCCAGCATTTT	CASSQEGPSNQPQHF
TRBD2	NA	TRBV12-3/TRBV12-4	TRBJ2-7	TGTGCCAGCAGTGGGGGGACTAGCCCCTCCTACGAGCAGTACTTC	CASSGGTSPSYEQYF
TRBD2	many	TRBV10-3	TRBJ2-1	TGTGCCATCACCGGGACTAGCGGACACAATGAGCAGTTCTTC	CAITGTSGHNEQFF
NA	many	TRBV29-1	TRBJ2-5	TGCAGCGTTCGAGGGGACGCGGAGACCCAGTACTTC	CSVRGDAETQYF
TRBD2	NA	TRBV5-1	TRBJ2-5	TGCGCCAGCAGCTTGGGACGGGGGGGCCTAAAGACCCAGTACTTC	CASSLGRGGLKTQYF
NA	NA	TRBV20-1	TRBJ2-7	TGCAGTGTTTTCCGAACGGGGAGCTCCTACGAGCAGTACTTC	CSVFRTGSSYEQYF
TRBD1	NA	TRBV12-3/TRBV12-4	TRBJ2-7	TGTGCCAGCAGTAAACAGGGGGACTACGAGCAGTACTTC	CASSKQGDYEQYF
NA	many	TRBV10-3	TRBJ2-7	TGTGCCATCAGCGGGACACCCAAAACCTACGAGCAGTACTTC	CAISGTPKTYEQYF
NA	NA	TRBV20-1	TRBJ2-5	TGCAGTGCTGGACCTATAGTGGTCCAGACCCAGTACTTC	CSAGPIVVQTQYF
NA	once	TRBV20-1	TRBJ1-5	TGCAGTGCTAAGGACAGAAAATGGGTCAATCAGCCCCAGCATTTT	CSAKDRKWVNQPQHF
NA	NA	TRBV16	TRBJ1-4	TGTGCCAGCAGCCAATTCCCGGGACTGGTTAATGAAAAACTGTTTTTT	CASSQFPGLVNEKLFF
NA	many	TRBV29-1	TRBJ2-1	TGCAGCGTTGACGGGCTCAACTCCTACAATGAGCAGTTCTTC	CSVDGLNSYNEQFF
TRBD1	many	TRBV12-3/TRBV12-4	TRBJ2-7	TGTGCCAGCAGTCCAGGACAGGGTACCTACGAGCAGTACTTC	CASSPGQGTYEQYF
NA	few	TRBV14	TRBJ1-5	TGTGCCAGCAGCCAAGGTGGAGGGGGAGGGGATCAGCCCCAGCATTTT	CASSQGGGGGDQPQHF
NA	many	TRBV7-9	TRBJ2-3	TGTGCCAGCAGCCCTCCAGGGACAGATACGCAGTATTTT	CASSPPGTDTQYF
NA	NA	TRBV7-2	TRBJ2-3	TGTGCCAGCAGGCCCACAGGTTTAGAAACGCAGTATTTT	CASRPTGLETQYF
NA	many	TRBV20-1	TRBJ2-3	TGCAGTGCTAGTGTTAGTACCACCGCGGATACGCAGTATTTT	CSASVSTTADTQYF
NA	NA	TRBV5-1	TRBJ2-1	TGCGCCAGCAGCTTGGCCGGGACAACGAGTGGGGCAAAGTTCTTC	CASSLAGTTSGAKFF
TRBD1	few	TRBV27	TRBJ1-3	TGTGCCAGCAGTCGAAACAGGGGGTCGGTTGGAAACACCATATATTTT	CASSRNRGSVGNTIYF
NA	NA	TRBV12-3/TRBV12-4	TRBJ2-7	TGTGCCAGCAGTACCGGGGTACCTCGCGAGCAGTACTTC	CASSTGVPREQYF
NA	NA	TRBV15	TRBJ1-5	TGTGCCACCAGCAGAGACAGGGGAAGCAATCAGCCCCAGCATTTT	CATSRDRGSNQPQHF
NA	NA	TRBV10-3	TRBJ2-6	TGTGCCATCAGTGAGCGGGGGCGCGGGTCTGGGGCCAACGTCCTGACTTTC	CAISERGRGSGANVLTF
TRBD2	NA	TRBV3-1	TRBJ2-7	TGTGCCAGCAGCCAAACCCTAGCGGGCACCTACGAGCAGTACTTC	CASSQTLAGTYEQYF
NA	NA	TRBV7-6	TRBJ2-5	TGTGCCAGCAGCTTAGGACTGTTAGCCTTCCAAGAGACCCAGTACTTC	CASSLGLLAFQETQYF
TRBD1	few	TRBV28	TRBJ1-5	TGTGCCAGCAGTTTAGGGCAGGGGGCAAGACAGCCCCAGCATTTT	CASSLGQGARQPQHF